This T cell receptor beta chain was documented in a study of shared clonotypes between healthy human individuals. Assay used: immunoSEQ multiplex PCR; TCRdb lists only in-frame clones, some missing. Of around 1,000,000 clones in the sample, roughly 80% were seen once. This CDR3 contains 14 residues. The V and J ends lost 4 bases and 0 bases respectively, with 8 bases between them. Germline V gene sequence: CDR1 SGDLS, CDR2 YYNGEE. Sequenced material: memory CD4+ T cells from PBMCs. Subset meaning: CD45RA-negative fraction. The source of this sequence is a man aged 18 to 35 in good health. Some clones in this sample may be carry-over from other donors' samples. The chain uses TRBV9 and TRBJ1-3; the D gene is possibly TRBD1 (5 bases). The CDR3 bases are TGTGCCAGCAGCCGACAGAGCTCTGGAAACACCATATATTTT. Protein product: CASSRQSSGNTIYF.